This passage covers 14 T cell receptor beta chains from one sample sequenced in a study of cytomegalovirus exposure and HLA in healthy donors. 60 Vbeta and 13 Jbeta primers were used in PCR. Clones were sequenced by immunoSEQ multiplex PCR, and TCRdb holds only the in-frame ones, with some missing. In the table there are roughly 120,000 clones, roughly 15% of which are singletons. Source material: PBMCs. All receptors come from a woman between 18 and 29 years old in good health and CMV-seronegative.

The chain is built from TRBV2 and TRBJ2-5; 9 bases line up with TRBD2. The CDR3 totals 16 residues. J gave up 2 bases and V 5 bases, and 9 bases lay outside the gene matches. The V gene's germline CDR1 is SNHLY and CDR2 FYNNEI. The CDR3 loop reads CASSIIAGAQQETQYF. The CDR3 bases are TGTGCCAGCAGTATTATAGCGGGAGCGCAACAAGAGACCCAGTACTTC.

In its sample, this clone was seen a few times. This chain joins TRBV30 and TRBJ1-5, with a possible D match to TRBD1 (6 bases). The germline CDR1 and CDR2 sequences are GTSNPN and SVGIG (reference sequence). With 4 bases removed from V and 3 bases from J, the gap between germline ends came to 10 bases. This CDR3 region has 13 residues. The CDR3 DNA follows: TGTGCCTGGAACAGGGAAATCAATCAGCCCCAGCATTTT. Translating it yields CAWNREINQPQHF.

About this clone itself: The sample contains more than one DNA sequence encoding this CDR3. This sequence joins TRBV6-4 and TRBJ2-5; 7 bases match TRBD1. Germline values: CDR1 MRHNA, CDR2 SNTAGT. This CDR3 is 14 amino acids long. Trimming took 2 bases from V and 3 from J; bases not matched to a gene: 3. The CDR3 region has the DNA TGTGCCAGCAGTGACGTAACAGGGGAAGAGACCCAGTACTTC. Translation gives CASSDVTGEETQYF.

This sequence joins TRBV7-3 and TRBJ2-2; D not resolved. Trimming took 5 bases from V and 0 from J, leaving 7 bases between them. Germline V gene lookup returns CDR1 SGHTA and CDR2 FQGTGA. The CDR3 is 14 residues long. The CDR3 reads CASSGGANTGELFF. Here the CDR3 DNA reads TGTGCCAGCAGCGGCGGCGCGAACACCGGGGAGCTGTTTTTT.

This clone was seen a few times. This sequence joins TRBV6-5 and TRBJ1-1; 7 bases line up with TRBD1. V was pared by 6 bases and J by 5 bases, with 9 bases of the junction left unmatched. Germline loops: CDR1 MNHEY, CDR2 SVGAGI. The CDR3 loop spans 14 amino acids. CDR3 amino acids: CASRPTGTETEAFF. The CDR3 bases are TGTGCCAGCAGACCGACCGGGACAGAAACTGAAGCTTTCTTT.

There are a few counts of this clone. The chain recombines TRBV5-4 with TRBJ2-3; tentatively, D is TRBD2 (5 bases). The CDR3 runs 14 residues. The germline CDR1 and CDR2 sequences are SGHNT and YYREEE (reference sequence). Trimming left V 1 base short and J 1 base short, with 7 bases between. The CDR3 sequence is CASSLRTGTDTQYF. DNA for the CDR3: TGTGCCAGCAGCTTGCGGACTGGCACAGATACGCAGTATTTT.

The rearrangement links TRBV7-9 to TRBJ1-1; D is unclear. V was trimmed by 0 bases and J by 4 bases, leaving 9 bases between them. This CDR3 spans 14 amino acids. Germline loops: CDR1 SEHNR, CDR2 FQNEAQ (reference sequence). CDR3 sequence reads: CASSLAYGSTEAFF. For the CDR3, the DNA is TGTGCCAGCAGCTTAGCGTACGGGAGCACTGAAGCTTTCTTT.

This clone turned up a few times. This chain uses TRBV7-3 with TRBJ2-7; no clear D. This CDR3 contains 13 residues. The V gene's germline CDR1 is SGHTA and CDR2 FQGTGA. The ends were cut back, 5 bases at V and 7 bases at J, with 15 bases in the middle. This chain's CDR3 is CASSPSGGREQYF. CDR3 nucleotide sequence: TGTGCCAGCAGCCCCAGTGGTGGGCGAGAGCAGTACTTC.

The V and J genes are TRBV2 and TRBJ2-1, with 12 bases that match TRBD2. Trimming cost V 6 bases and J 5 bases; bases outside gene matches: 8. Germline loops: CDR1 SNHLY, CDR2 FYNNEI. The CDR3 contains 16 residues. Here the CDR3 reads CASSKLAGGFDNEQFF. DNA of the CDR3: TGTGCCAGCAGCAAACTAGCGGGAGGATTTGACAATGAGCAGTTCTTC.

V and J are TRBV7-9 and TRBJ1-1; D possibly corresponds to TRBD1 (6 bases). Per the germline V gene, CDR1 is SEHNR and CDR2 is FQNEAQ (reference sequence). Trimming shortened V by 5 bases and J by 1 base, and 11 bases separated the two germline ends. The CDR3 covers 14 residues. This CDR3 reads CASSKGTPNTEAFF. The CDR3 bases are TGTGCCAGCAGCAAAGGGACACCGAACACTGAAGCTTTCTTT.

This clone was observed a few times. CDR3 sequence reads: CASSRLAGHTDTQYF. The CDR3 bases are TGTGCCAGTAGTAGACTAGCGGGACACACAGATACGCAGTATTTT. The V call is TRBV19, the J call TRBJ2-3; 11 bases are a match to TRBD2. The V gene's germline CDR1 is LNHDA and CDR2 SQIVND (reference sequence). Unmatched junction bases numbered 2, after V lost 4 bases and J lost 2 bases. The CDR3 length is 15 residues.

The J gene is TRBJ1-1, the V gene TRBV7-9; D call uncertain. Germline values: CDR1 SEHNR, CDR2 FQNEAQ (reference sequence). This CDR3 is 13 amino acids long. Trimming pared 5 bases from V and 8 bases from J, leaving 15 bases between. The CDR3 sequence: CASSPYGLAEAFF. CDR3 coding DNA: TGTGCCAGCAGCCCCTACGGACTCGCCGAAGCTTTCTTT.

This clone was counted between two and nine times. At one of its ends the junction is not consistent with the germline gene, which may arise from a read error. This rearrangement joins TRBV7-7 to TRBJ2-1; the D gene is possibly TRBD1 (6 bases). The CDR3 runs 13 residues. Germline values: CDR1 SSHAT, CDR2 FNYEAQ (reference sequence). The CDR3 reads CASSPDSHNEQFF. The CDR3, as DNA: TGTGCTAGCAGCCCGGACAGCCACAATGAGCAGTTCTTC. The full variable domain, its missing parts supplied by reference TRBV7-7 and TRBJ2-1, is GAGVSQSPRYKVTKRGQDVTLRCDPISSHATLYWYQQALGQGPEFLTYFNYEAQPDKSGLPSDRFSAERPEGSISTLTIQRTEQRDSAMYRCASSPDSHNEQFFGPGTRLTVL.

Regarding this clone: Other DNA sequences of this sample code for an identical CDR3. The chain uses TRBV28 and TRBJ1-1, with unresolved D. CDR1 is MDHEN, CDR2 SYDVKM, per germline. This CDR3 is 12 amino acids long. Trimming pared 4 bases from V and 1 base from J, leaving 4 bases between. The CDR3 loop is CASSSGNTEAFF. The CDR3 DNA is TGTGCCAGCAGTTCCGGGAACACTGAAGCTTTCTTT.